Listed below are T cell receptor beta chains from one sample, sequenced in a study of PD-1 blockade in classical Hodgkin lymphoma. Some clones are missing from TCRdb's copy, which holds only in-frame ones; the method was immunoSEQ multiplex PCR. This table has more than 90,000 clones, around 80% appearing once. Material: peripheral blood mononuclear cells (PBMCs), obtained before the fourth cycle of nivolumab. These receptors all stem from a human donor with classical Hodgkin lymphoma. The CDR3 runs from the conserved cysteine through the conserved F or W. Rows may omit the clone size; those that give it use once, few, many or a size class.

v_call,j_call,clone_size,cdr3_aa
TRBV5-1,TRBJ2-7,.,CASSSTTGDSYEQYF
TRBV21-1,TRBJ2-7,.,CASSRPGGGSASPYEQYF
TRBV5-1,TRBJ1-1,once,CASSLVSNTEAFF
TRBV28,TRBJ2-1,.,CASSPGTSGRVKQFF
TRBV7-3,.,.,CASSSGPRSYEQYF
TRBV19,TRBJ2-7,once,CASSMFFGGQGYEQYF
TRBV7-7,TRBJ2-7,once,CASSLDRGYEQYF
TRBV2,TRBJ1-1,.,CASSDLAGYTEAFF
TRBV7-9,TRBJ1-2,.,CASSLGQGSYGYTF
TRBV7-2,TRBJ1-5,.,CASSLEGRGHQPQHF
TRBV7-2,TRBJ2-1,.,CASSLREQGQFF
TRBV28,TRBJ1-1,.,CASSLDLFTEAFF
TRBV4-1,TRBJ2-3,few,CASSQELAGDTQYF
TRBV4-3,TRBJ2-5,.,CASRAGASETQYF
TRBV18,TRBJ2-7,.,CASSPGIHAYEQYF
TRBV7-2,TRBJ2-7,.,CASSYYGTSGSSYEQYF
TRBV18,TRBJ2-5,.,CASSPLKILGEKYF
TRBV7-9,TRBJ2-5,many,CASSLIAGGPGRSQYF
TRBV5-1,TRBJ2-3,.,CASSLGWEDTQYF
TRBV5-6,TRBJ1-5,.,CASSMAYGFNQPQHF
TRBV25-1,TRBJ2-7,.,CASSDSRKDRWEQYF
TRBV18,TRBJ1-1,few,CASSPDGMGTEAFF
TRBV9,TRBJ2-3,.,CASSVATVTDTQYF
TRBV28,TRBJ1-1,.,CASNFPIDRGAEAFF
TRBV10-3,TRBJ2-1,.,CAISDPRTGSEQFF
TRBV7-6,TRBJ2-3,once,CASSLAHMNTQYF
TRBV11-2,TRBJ1-5,.,CASSREGFQPQHF
TRBV6-5,TRBJ1-2,.,CASNSPGQGDYGYTF
TRBV6-1,TRBJ2-2,few,CASRGQVYTGELFF
TRBV28,TRBJ2-4,few,CASSLTQMIAKNIQYF
TRBV7-9,TRBJ2-7,medium-sized,CASSLVGRHYEQYF
TRBV5-1,TRBJ1-6,.,CASSLVGGGNSPLHF
TRBV2,TRBJ2-2,once,CASSEDENTGELFF
TRBV18,TRBJ2-5,.,CASSEEAETQYF
TRBV29-1,TRBJ2-7,.,CSGAGAYEQYF
TRBV19,TRBJ1-2,.,CASSITGTALGIYGYTF
TRBV5-1,TRBJ1-1,.,CASSLIVGEDTEAFF
TRBV4-2,TRBJ1-2,.,CASSQTTAPNYGYTF
TRBV7-8,TRBJ2-1,.,CASSLIGTSGSSEQFF
TRBV27,TRBJ2-7,once,CASSTTSGYEQYF